This T cell receptor beta chain was sequenced for a study of T cells in tuberculosis. Produced via immunoSEQ multiplex PCR; TCRdb's table is partial and in-frame only. This repertoire shows 20,000 to 30,000 clones, 95% to 96% found once; its top ten account for almost 9.5%. Trimming took 6 bases from V and 1 from J; bases not matched to a gene: 6. Germline CDR1 SNHLY, CDR2 FYNNEI. This CDR3 has 15 residues. Material: PBMCs. This receptor was obtained from a donor aged 5-35 years with latent tuberculosis or without tuberculosis infection. The gene calls are TRBV2 and TRBJ1-5; 7 nucleotides agree with TRBD1. The CDR3 is CASRGGAGSNQPQHF. The CDR3 nucleotides are TGTGCCAGCAGAGGGGGCGCCGGGAGCAATCAGCCCCAGCATTTT. The full variable domain, rest sourced from reference TRBV2 and TRBJ1-5, is EPEVTQTPSHQVTQMGQEVILRCVPISNHLYFYWYRQILGQKVEFLVSFYNNEISEKSEIFDDQFSVERPDGSNFTLKIRSTKLEDSAMYFCASRGGAGSNQPQHFGDGTRLSIL.